A single sample is the source of the 10 T cell receptor beta chains below, sequenced in a study of long-term antiretroviral therapy in people with HIV. Sequencing relied on immunoSEQ assay v3.0, run at survey level. Clones were sequenced by immunoSEQ multiplex PCR, and TCRdb holds only the in-frame ones, with some missing. This repertoire shows 14,000 or so clones, around three quarters found once; its top ten account for about 27%. The source material was unsorted PBMCs, sampled 3.1 years after starting antiretroviral therapy. These receptors all come from a man aged 35 to 55 with HIV.

V is TRBV7-9 and J is TRBJ2-3, with a tentative D call TRBD2 (6 bases). The CDR3 length is 15 residues. The V gene lost 8 bases and the J gene lost 6 bases, with 21 bases spanning the gap. Germline V gene data show CDR1 as SEHNR and CDR2 as FQNEAQ (reference sequence). CDR3 loop: CASPSGGREADTQYF. CDR3 coding DNA: TGTGCCAGCCCCTCCGGGGGAAGGGAGGCGGATACGCAGTATTTT. Full variable domain (missing parts from reference TRBV7-9 and TRBJ2-3): DTGVSQNPRHKITKRGQNVTFRCDPISEHNRLYWYRQTLGQGPEFLTYFQNEAQLEKSRLLSDRFSAERPKGSFSTLEIQRTEQGDSAMYLCASPSGGREADTQYFGPGTRLTVL.

This chain uses TRBV5-1 with TRBJ2-5; the D is unclear. The CDR3 totals 15 residues. Germline V CDR1 and CDR2: SGHRS, YFSETQ. V dropped 0 bases and J dropped 3 bases, with 12 bases sitting between them. The CDR3 DNA reads as TGCGCCAGCAGCTTGGTGTCTCCGGTCGAAGAGACCCAGTACTTC. It translates to CASSLVSPVEETQYF.

The genes are TRBV5-5 and TRBJ2-7; D ambiguous. The germline V gene has CDR1 SGHKS and CDR2 YYEKEE (reference sequence). The V and J ends lost 1 base and 4 bases respectively, with 21 bases between them. The CDR3 covers 17 residues. The CDR3 spells CASSLLAAFVINYEQYF. The CDR3 DNA is TGTGCCAGCAGCTTGTTGGCAGCCTTCGTTATCAATTACGAGCAGTACTTC.

This clone has more than one count but fewer than ten. As DNA, the CDR3 is TGTGCCAGCAGCTCGGGACAGGGGAACGAGCAGTACTTC. This codes for CASSSGQGNEQYF. V gene TRBV7-9 combines with J gene TRBJ2-7; 10 bases align to TRBD1. After removal of 4 bases from V and 5 bases from J, the junction contained 2 bases not matched to a gene. CDR1 and CDR2 (germline): SEHNR, FQNEAQ (reference sequence). This CDR3 spans 13 amino acids.

V gene TRBV18 combines with J gene TRBJ2-2; D may be TRBD2 (6 bases). Germline V gene lookup returns CDR1 KGHSH and CDR2 LQKENI. Trimming stripped 3 bases from V and 1 base from J, with 6 bases between. CDR3 length: 14 amino acids. In DNA, the CDR3 is TGTGCCAGCTCACCGGGACTGAACACCGGGGAGCTGTTTTTT. The encoded protein is CASSPGLNTGELFF.

This chain connects TRBV5-5 to TRBJ2-7; 7 positions agree with TRBD1. CDR1 SGHKS and CDR2 YYEKEE come from the germline V gene (reference sequence). This CDR3 has 15 residues. V dropped 3 bases and J dropped 4; count of bases not matched to a gene: 10. Here the CDR3 reads CASSSIKTGTYEQYF. DNA of the CDR3: TGTGCCAGCAGCTCCATAAAGACAGGGACGTACGAGCAGTACTTC.

This clone has more than one count but fewer than ten. J is TRBJ1-2 and V is TRBV7-9; tentatively, D is TRBD1 (5 bases). The germline V gene encodes CDR1 SEHNR and CDR2 FQNEAQ (reference sequence). This CDR3 spans 14 amino acids. V was pared by 4 bases and J by 2 bases, with 11 bases between. CDR3 protein: CASSSQRGNYGYTF. Here the CDR3 DNA reads TGTGCCAGCAGCTCCCAAAGGGGAAACTATGGCTACACCTTC.

V usage is TRBV6-5 and J usage is TRBJ1-1; TRBD1 matches at 7 bases. CDR1 is MNHEY, CDR2 SVGAGI, per germline. The trim removed 6 bases at V and 11 bases at J, leaving 12 bases unmatched. The CDR3 length is 13 residues. CDR3 residues: CASSRRQGDVAFF. The CDR3 bases are TGTGCCAGCAGCCGTCGACAGGGCGACGTGGCTTTCTTT.

The chain employs TRBV12-5 and TRBJ1-6, with D possibly being TRBD1 (5 bases). Trimming took 2 bases from V and 3 from J, leaving 8 bases between them. Germline values: CDR1 LGHNT, CDR2 FRNRAP. This CDR3 has 15 amino acids. This chain's CDR3 is CASGLSGFYNSPLHF. The CDR3 nucleotides read TGTGCTAGTGGTTTGTCAGGGTTCTATAATTCACCCCTCCACTTT.

This chain links TRBV6-1 with TRBJ1-1; 7 nucleotides agree with TRBD1. CDR1 and CDR2 (germline): MNHNS, SASEGT. This CDR3 is 14 amino acids long. The V segment lost 3 bases and the J segment 3 bases; nucleotides outside the gene matches: 4. The CDR3 protein is CASSEDRTYTEAFF. The CDR3, as DNA: TGTGCCAGCAGTGAGGACAGGACCTACACTGAAGCTTTCTTT.